Here is one TCR beta chain with its context. Its antigen is not identified. The entry originates in a study of cytomegalovirus exposure and HLA in healthy donors. Findings and limits, study-wide: Many donors carried some public TCRs, although rarity characterized most TCR sequences. Immune exposure information available was restricted to CMV serostatus.

The PCR employed 60 Vbeta primers together with 13 Jbeta primers. Repertoires were generated with immunoSEQ multiplex PCR, while TCRdb's copy carries only in-frame clones and drops some. The sample shows 140,000 to 150,000 clones, about 8.9% of them seen only once. Healthy bone marrow donors made up the donor group. This CDR3 contains 17 residues. CDR1 SGHTA and CDR2 FQGNSA come from the germline V gene. After removal of 8 bases from V and 8 bases from J, the junction contained 21 bases not matched to a gene. The origin of this receptor is a man aged 50-60 years in good health and CMV-seronegative. Material: PBMCs. The chain recombines TRBV7-2 with TRBJ2-3, with TRBD2 matching 8 bases. CDR3 nucleotide sequence: TGTGCCAGCTCTCACCTAATAGCGGGGCCTTTGGGAGCTACGCAGTATTTT. Its translation is CASSHLIAGPLGATQYF.